A selection of T cell receptor beta chains follows, all from one sample in a study of beta chain features in type 1 diabetes. The data were produced by immunoSEQ multiplex PCR, yet TCRdb's version contains in-frame clones alone and is incomplete. Of about 150,000 clones listed, 9% to 9.5% were seen once; the top ten hold 0.6% to 0.8%. Sequenced sample: central memory CD4+ T cells from blood. All receptors derive from a man aged 18 to 29 in good health. CDR3s include the opening cysteine and the closing phenylalanine or tryptophan. D genes are given only for firm matches. Some rows have no size entry. The others give once, few or many, or a class for an expanded clone.

clone_size cdr3_length d_call j_call v_call cdr3_nt cdr3_aa
. 14 . TRBJ1-1 TRBV30 TGTGCCTGGAGTTTCTTGAGATATGACACTGAAGCTTTCTTT CAWSFLRYDTEAFF
few 14 TRBD2 TRBJ2-2 TRBV9 TGTGCCAGCAGCCGGGTAGCGGGGGGAGGGGAGCTGTTTTTT CASSRVAGGGELFF
many 12 . TRBJ2-1 TRBV14 TGTGCCAGCAGCCGTCAGGGTGGTGAGCAGTTCTTC CASSRQGGEQFF
. 14 TRBD1 TRBJ2-4 TRBV19 TGTGCCAGTAGTTTACAGGGGGTTCGGGACATTCAGTACTTC CASSLQGVRDIQYF
few 13 . TRBJ1-2 TRBV30 TGTGCCTATAACCAGGGCTACATCTATGGCTACACCTTC CAYNQGYIYGYTF
few 17 TRBD2 TRBJ2-3 TRBV4-3 TGCGCCAGCAGCCAAGATCCCAGCGGGGGGGGGACAGATACGCAGTATTTT CASSQDPSGGGTDTQYF
. 16 . TRBJ1-6 TRBV14 TGTGCCAGCAGCCAAGACCGAGGGTCCTATAATTCACCCCTCCACTTT CASSQDRGSYNSPLHF
few 15 . TRBJ2-3 TRBV5-6 TGTGCCAGCAGCTTGGGTGCCCGGGTTTCAGATACGCAGTATTTT CASSLGARVSDTQYF
few 15 . TRBJ1-2 TRBV4-1 TGCGCCAGCAGCCAAAGCGGGGAAGGGAGCTATGGCTACACCTTC CASSQSGEGSYGYTF
few 15 . TRBJ2-3 TRBV10-3 TGTGCCATCAGCAAAGAGACAGGATATGAAGATACGCAGTATTTT CAISKETGYEDTQYF
few 12 TRBD1 TRBJ2-7 TRBV4-1 TGCGCCAGCAGCCAGGGGGACAGGGCCATGAACTTC CASSQGDRAMNF
few 16 . TRBJ1-1 TRBV7-2 TGTGCCAGCAGCTCCGGGTATATCCCGGGGTCCACTGAAGCTTTCTTT CASSSGYIPGSTEAFF
. 16 TRBD2 TRBJ2-5 TRBV27 TGTGCCAGCAGTCCCCGTTCACTAGCGGGGCAAGAGACCCAGTACTTC CASSPRSLAGQETQYF
. 13 . TRBJ2-5 TRBV7-9 TGTGCCAGCAGCCCCCGCGAAACAGAGACCCAGTACTTC CASSPRETETQYF
few 15 TRBD2 TRBJ2-1 TRBV9 TGTGCCAGCAGCGTTCGGACTAGCAGTACGAATGAGCAGTTCTTC CASSVRTSSTNEQFF
many 17 . TRBJ1-2 TRBV4-1 TGCGCCAGCAGCCAAGATGTCGCGACGGGTTTCAACTATGGCTACACCTTC CASSQDVATGFNYGYTF
. 17 TRBD1 TRBJ2-3 TRBV4-1 TGCGCCAGCAGCTCCCAGGGACAGGGGGCTGTCACAGATACGCAGTATTTT CASSSQGQGAVTDTQYF
few 14 TRBD1 TRBJ1-1 TRBV7-2 TGTGCCAGCAGCCGGGACAGGTCGAACACTGAAGCTTTCTTT CASSRDRSNTEAFF
few 15 . TRBJ1-3 TRBV4-1 TGCGCCAGCAGCCATCCCACAGGGAAAGGAAACACCATATATTTT CASSHPTGKGNTIYF
. 15 TRBD1 TRBJ2-7 TRBV19 TGTGCCAGTAGTAGTCTGGGACAGGGATTTAACGAGCAGTACTTC CASSSLGQGFNEQYF
. 17 . TRBJ2-1 TRBV18 TGTGCCAGCTCACCACCGTTCGCGGGACAGACACTCAATGAGCAGTTCTTC CASSPPFAGQTLNEQFF
few 16 TRBD2 TRBJ2-3 TRBV10-3 TGTGCCATCAGTGGAGGTGGTCGCGGGGGGGAGGGTACGCAGTATTTT CAISGGGRGGEGTQYF
few 13 . TRBJ2-5 TRBV11-3 TGTGCCAGCAGCTTAGGGGCCTGGGAGACCCAGTACTTC CASSLGAWETQYF
few 15 TRBD2 TRBJ2-2 TRBV29-1 TGCAGCGTTGAGCCGGGACTAGGATCCACCGGGGAGCTGTTTTTT CSVEPGLGSTGELFF
few 15 . TRBJ2-7 TRBV5-1 TGCGCCAGCAGCCCCGAACCTCCCAGCTCCTACGAGCAGTACTTC CASSPEPPSSYEQYF
. 15 TRBD1 TRBJ2-1 TRBV7-9 TGTGCCAGCAGCCCGACAGGGATCGCCGGCGGTGAGCAGTTCTTC CASSPTGIAGGEQFF
. 14 . TRBJ2-1 TRBV5-1 TGCGCCAGCAGTCAAGATTCGGCGACTAATGAGCAGTTCTTC CASSQDSATNEQFF
. 18 TRBD2 TRBJ2-6 TRBV11-2 TGTGCCAGCAGCCTATCTAGCGGGGGGGCGCTCGGGGCCAACGTCCTGACTTTC CASSLSSGGALGANVLTF
once 13 . TRBJ2-1 TRBV9 TGTGCCAGCAGCGTAGGTTATTACAATGAGCAGTTCTTC CASSVGYYNEQFF
many 14 TRBD1 TRBJ2-7 TRBV28 TGTGCCAGCAGGTGGACAGGGGCAACGTACGAGCAGTACTTC CASRWTGATYEQYF
. 13 . TRBJ2-7 TRBV6-9 TGTGCCAGCAGTTATCCATGCGGGTACGAGCAGTACTTC CASSYPCGYEQYF
. 15 . TRBJ1-1 TRBV4-1 TGCGCCAGCAGCCAAGAATTTGGACAGTACCATGAAGCTTTCTTT CASSQEFGQYHEAFF
. 14 TRBD1 TRBJ1-6 TRBV6-6 TGTGCCAGCAGTTACCCGGACAGGGGTTCACCCCTCCACTTT CASSYPDRGSPLHF
. 17 TRBD2 TRBJ2-1 TRBV4-3 TGCGCCAGCAGCCCAACCGGGACTAGCAAGAGTTGGAATGAGCAGTTCTTC CASSPTGTSKSWNEQFF
. 16 TRBD2 TRBJ2-7 TRBV7-8 TGTGCCAGCAGCCGCAGACTAGCGGGGGGGCCCGACGAGCAGTACTTC CASSRRLAGGPDEQYF
many 13 . TRBJ2-5 TRBV13 TGTGCCAGCAGTTCGACAGTCCAAGAGACCCAGTACTTC CASSSTVQETQYF
. 14 TRBD2 TRBJ2-2 TRBV11-2 TGTGCCAGCAGCCCGGGACTAGCGGGGGGGGAGCTGTTTTTT CASSPGLAGGELFF
many 13 TRBD1 TRBJ2-1 TRBV7-9 TGTGCCAGCAGCTTAGGGACAGGGAATGAGCAGTTCTTC CASSLGTGNEQFF
few 14 TRBD1 TRBJ1-5 TRBV30 TGTGCCTGGAGGGACAGGGTTAGCAATCAGCCCCAGCATTTT CAWRDRVSNQPQHF
few 13 . TRBJ1-2 TRBV11-2 TGTGCCAGCAGCCCCCAATCCAGCTATGGCTACACCTTC CASSPQSSYGYTF
few 14 . TRBJ2-5 TRBV7-8 TGTGCCAGCAGCTTAGCTCCAGTCAGGGAGACCCAGTACTTC CASSLAPVRETQYF
few 14 TRBD1 TRBJ1-4 TRBV29-1 TGCAGCGTTTCCGGGACAGGGATTAATGAAAAACTGTTTTTT CSVSGTGINEKLFF
. 11 . TRBJ1-2 TRBV6-9 TGTGCCAGCAAAGGGAGGGATGGCTACACCTTC CASKGRDGYTF
few 16 TRBD1 TRBJ1-2 TRBV4-3 TGCGCCAGCAGCCAAGACCTGACAGGGGATAATTATGGCTACACCTTC CASSQDLTGDNYGYTF
few 13 TRBD2 TRBJ2-7 TRBV28 TGTGCCAGCAGTTGGGGGGGAGTGGAAGAGCAGTACTTC CASSWGGVEEQYF
. 15 TRBD1 TRBJ1-6 TRBV7-2 TGTGCCAGCAGCGCGGGATCAGGGGGCAGGTCACCCCTCCACTTT CASSAGSGGRSPLHF
. 11 . TRBJ2-3 TRBV5-6 TGTGCCAGCAGGTACACAGATACGCAGTATTTT CASRYTDTQYF
few 15 . TRBJ2-7 TRBV30 TGTGCCTGGAGGGAGCCCTCAGGGTCCATCTACGAGCAGTACTTC CAWREPSGSIYEQYF
. 15 . TRBJ1-3 TRBV7-2 TGTGCCAGCAGCCCCCTCCCGAGCTCTGGAAACACCATATATTTT CASSPLPSSGNTIYF
few 18 TRBD1 TRBJ1-2 TRBV27 TGTGCCAGCAGTTTATCGGTTAGACAGGGGATGTCTGTCTATGGCTACACCTTC CASSLSVRQGMSVYGYTF
few 15 . TRBJ2-2 TRBV9 TGTGCCAGCAGCGGAGGCCGGGATGTACGCGGGGAGCTGTTTTTT CASSGGRDVRGELFF
few 18 TRBD2 TRBJ2-1 TRBV5-6 TGTGCCAGCAGCTTGGGGCCCCCAGCGGGGGGCTCCTACAATGAGCAGTTCTTC CASSLGPPAGGSYNEQFF
. 16 TRBD2 TRBJ2-1 TRBV6-1 TGTGCCAGCAGTGCCGATCCTAGCGGGGGGGCCCTTGAGCAGTTCTTC CASSADPSGGALEQFF
. 15 TRBD2 TRBJ2-3 TRBV2 TGTGCCAGCAGGAGGGGACTAGCGGATACAGATACGCAGTATTTT CASRRGLADTDTQYF
. 12 TRBD1 TRBJ2-1 TRBV12-5 TGTGCTAGTGGACAGGGGGACAATGAGCAGTTCTTC CASGQGDNEQFF
. 14 TRBD1 TRBJ1-2 TRBV9 TGTGCCAGCACCACCTACACAGGGGGGGATGGCTACACCTTC CASTTYTGGDGYTF
few 14 TRBD1 TRBJ2-7 TRBV6-5 TGTGCCAGCAGTCGGGACAGGGCAACCTACGAGCAGTACTTC CASSRDRATYEQYF